The present TCR beta chain was sequenced within a study of blood T cell repertoires in COVID-19. The data were produced by immunoSEQ multiplex PCR, yet TCRdb's version contains in-frame clones alone and is incomplete. Among about 60,000 clones listed, nearly 80% were seen once. In germline, CDR1 is LGHDT, CDR2 YNNKEL (reference sequence). Trimming shortened V by 4 bases and J by 5 bases, and 15 bases separated the two germline ends. This CDR3 contains 15 residues. The sequencing sample was made of peripheral blood. This sequence originates from a human donor in a cohort sampled during active COVID-19. J is TRBJ1-5 and V is TRBV3-1 (or the pseudogene TRBV3-2); D may be TRBD1 (6 bases). Here the CDR3 reads CASSLIGGGDQPQHF. The CDR3 DNA is TGTGCCAGCAGCCTAATAGGGGGAGGGGATCAGCCCCAGCATTTT.